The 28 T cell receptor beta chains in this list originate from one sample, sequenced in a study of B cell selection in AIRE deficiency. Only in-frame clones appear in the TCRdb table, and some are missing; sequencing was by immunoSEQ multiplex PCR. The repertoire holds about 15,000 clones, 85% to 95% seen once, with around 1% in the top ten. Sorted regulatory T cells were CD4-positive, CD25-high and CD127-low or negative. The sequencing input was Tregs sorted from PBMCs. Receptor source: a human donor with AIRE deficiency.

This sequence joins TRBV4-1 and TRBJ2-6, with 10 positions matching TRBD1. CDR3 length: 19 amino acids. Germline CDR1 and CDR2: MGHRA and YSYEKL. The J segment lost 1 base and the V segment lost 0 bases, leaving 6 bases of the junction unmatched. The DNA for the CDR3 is TGCGCCAGCAGCCAAGATAAGCGACAGGGGGCGTCTGGGGCCAACGTCCTGACTTTC. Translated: CASSQDKRQGASGANVLTF.

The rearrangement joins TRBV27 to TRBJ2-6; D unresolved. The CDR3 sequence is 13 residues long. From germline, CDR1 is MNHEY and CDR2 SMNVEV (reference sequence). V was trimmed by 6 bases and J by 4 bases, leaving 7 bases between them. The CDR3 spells CASRPAGANVLTF. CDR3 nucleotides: TGTGCCAGCAGGCCTGCCGGGGCCAACGTCCTGACTTTC.

CDR3 residues: CASSLVRFDNEQFF. For the CDR3, the DNA is TGTGCCAGCAGCTTAGTCAGGTTTGACAATGAGCAGTTCTTC. J is TRBJ2-1 and V is TRBV7-8; D is ambiguous. Germline CDR1 is SGHVS and CDR2 is FQNEAQ. This CDR3 comprises 14 residues. V dropped 1 base and J dropped 5 bases, with 9 bases sitting between them.

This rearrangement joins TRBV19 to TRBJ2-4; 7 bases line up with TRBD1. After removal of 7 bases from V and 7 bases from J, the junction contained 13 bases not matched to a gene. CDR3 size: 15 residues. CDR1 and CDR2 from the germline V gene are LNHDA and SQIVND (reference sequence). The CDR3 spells CASKFGTGERNIQYF. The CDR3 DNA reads TGTGCCAGTAAATTCGGCACAGGGGAAAGGAACATTCAGTACTTC.

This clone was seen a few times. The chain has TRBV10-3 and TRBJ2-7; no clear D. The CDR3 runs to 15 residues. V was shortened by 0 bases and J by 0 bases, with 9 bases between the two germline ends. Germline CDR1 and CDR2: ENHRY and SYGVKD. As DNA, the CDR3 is TGTGCCATCAGTGAGTCGCGGATCCTCTCCTACGAGCAGTACTTC. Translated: CAISESRILSYEQYF.

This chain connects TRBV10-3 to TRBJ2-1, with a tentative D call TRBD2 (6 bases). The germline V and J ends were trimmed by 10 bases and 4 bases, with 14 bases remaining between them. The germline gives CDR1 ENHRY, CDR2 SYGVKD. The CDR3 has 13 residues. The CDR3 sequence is CATYGTGYNEQFF. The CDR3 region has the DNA TGTGCCACATACGGGACTGGGTACAATGAGCAGTTCTTC.

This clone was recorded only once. CDR3 in amino acids: CASSIRGTGTSEAFF. CDR3 in DNA: TGTGCCAGTAGTATAAGAGGGACAGGGACATCTGAAGCTTTCTTT. The J gene is TRBJ1-1, the V gene TRBV19; TRBD1 matches at 9 bases. V trimming: 2 bases; J trimming: 6 bases; junction bases outside the gene matches: 7. Germline lookup yields CDR1 LNHDA and CDR2 SQIVND (reference sequence). The CDR3 contains 15 residues.

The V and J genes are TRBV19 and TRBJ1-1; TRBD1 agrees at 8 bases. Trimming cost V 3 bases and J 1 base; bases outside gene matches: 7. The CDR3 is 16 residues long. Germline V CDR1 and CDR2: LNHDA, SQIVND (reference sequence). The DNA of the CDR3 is TGTGCCAGTAGTATGCGGACAGGGTTACGGAACACTGAAGCTTTCTTT. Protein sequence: CASSMRTGLRNTEAFF. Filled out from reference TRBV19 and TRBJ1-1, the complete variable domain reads DGGITQSPKYLFRKEGQNVTLSCEQNLNHDAMYWYRQDPGQGLRLIYYSQIVNDFQKGDIAEGYSVSREKKESFPLTVTSAQKNPTAFYLCASSMRTGLRNTEAFFGQGTRLTVV.

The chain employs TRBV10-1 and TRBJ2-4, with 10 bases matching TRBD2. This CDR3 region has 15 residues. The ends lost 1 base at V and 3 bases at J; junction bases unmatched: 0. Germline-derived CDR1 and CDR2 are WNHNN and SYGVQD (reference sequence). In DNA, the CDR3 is TGCGCCAGCAGTGAGTTAGCGGGAGGCAAAAACATTCAGTACTTC. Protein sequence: CASSELAGGKNIQYF.

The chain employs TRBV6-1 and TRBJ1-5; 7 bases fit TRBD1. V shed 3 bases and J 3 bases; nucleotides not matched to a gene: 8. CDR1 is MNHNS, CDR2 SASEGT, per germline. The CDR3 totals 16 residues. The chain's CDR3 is CASSEGQPYDNQPQHF. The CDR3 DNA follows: TGTGCCAGCAGTGAGGGACAGCCCTATGACAATCAGCCCCAGCATTTT.

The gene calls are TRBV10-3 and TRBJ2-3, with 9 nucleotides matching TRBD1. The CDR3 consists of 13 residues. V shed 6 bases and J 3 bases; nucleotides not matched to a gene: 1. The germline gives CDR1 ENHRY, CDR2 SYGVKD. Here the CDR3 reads CAIRTGGTDTQYF. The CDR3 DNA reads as TGTGCCATCAGGACAGGGGGGACAGATACGCAGTATTTT.

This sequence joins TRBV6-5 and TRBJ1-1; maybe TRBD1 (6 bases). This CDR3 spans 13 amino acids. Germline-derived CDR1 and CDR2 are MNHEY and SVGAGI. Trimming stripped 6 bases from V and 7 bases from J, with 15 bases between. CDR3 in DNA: TGTGCCAGCAGGGACCGACAGGTGTTTGAAGCTTTCTTT. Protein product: CASRDRQVFEAFF.

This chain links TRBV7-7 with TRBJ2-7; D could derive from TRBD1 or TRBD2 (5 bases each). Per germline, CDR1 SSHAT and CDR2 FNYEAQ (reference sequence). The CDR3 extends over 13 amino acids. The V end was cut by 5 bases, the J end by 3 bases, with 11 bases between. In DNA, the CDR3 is TGTGCCAGCAGCATGGGGGTGGACTACGAGCAGTACTTC. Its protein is CASSMGVDYEQYF.

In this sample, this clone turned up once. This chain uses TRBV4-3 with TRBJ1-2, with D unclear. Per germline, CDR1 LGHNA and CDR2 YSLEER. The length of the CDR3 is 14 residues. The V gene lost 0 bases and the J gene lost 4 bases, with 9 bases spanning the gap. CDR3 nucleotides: TGCGCCAGCAGCCAAGACCGCGGGAGCTATGGCTACACCTTC. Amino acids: CASSQDRGSYGYTF.

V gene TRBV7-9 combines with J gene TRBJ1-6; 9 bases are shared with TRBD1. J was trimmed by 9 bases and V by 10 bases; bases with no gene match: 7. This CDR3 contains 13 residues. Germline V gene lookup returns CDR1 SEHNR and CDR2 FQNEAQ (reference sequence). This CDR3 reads CATPGQGTSPLHF. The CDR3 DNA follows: TGTGCCACCCCGGGACAGGGTACTTCACCCCTCCACTTT.

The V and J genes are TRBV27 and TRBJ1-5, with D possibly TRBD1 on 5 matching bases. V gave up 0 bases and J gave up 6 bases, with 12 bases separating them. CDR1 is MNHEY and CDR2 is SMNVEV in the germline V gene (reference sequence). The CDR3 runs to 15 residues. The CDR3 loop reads CASSLSGGFGQPQHF. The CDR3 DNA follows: TGTGCCAGCAGTTTATCTGGGGGATTCGGTCAGCCCCAGCATTTT.

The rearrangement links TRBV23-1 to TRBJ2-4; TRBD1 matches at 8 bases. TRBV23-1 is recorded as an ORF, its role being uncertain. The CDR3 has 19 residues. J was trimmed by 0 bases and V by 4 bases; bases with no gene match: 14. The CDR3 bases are TGCGCCAGCAGTCTTAAGACAGGGGACCAAATTAAAGCCAAAAACATTCAGTACTTC. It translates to CASSLKTGDQIKAKNIQYF.

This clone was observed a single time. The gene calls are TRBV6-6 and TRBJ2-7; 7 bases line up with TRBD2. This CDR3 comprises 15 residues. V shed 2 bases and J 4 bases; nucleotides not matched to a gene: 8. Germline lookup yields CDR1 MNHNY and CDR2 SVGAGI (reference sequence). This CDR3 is CASSYVGEGRYEQYF. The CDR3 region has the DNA TGTGCCAGCAGTTACGTGGGGGAGGGCCGTTACGAGCAGTACTTC.

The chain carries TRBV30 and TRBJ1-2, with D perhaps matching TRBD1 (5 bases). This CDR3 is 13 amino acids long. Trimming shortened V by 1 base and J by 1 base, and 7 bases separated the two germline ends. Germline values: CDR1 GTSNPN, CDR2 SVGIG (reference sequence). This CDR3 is CAWSGQFNYGYTF. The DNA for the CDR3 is TGTGCCTGGAGTGGACAGTTTAACTATGGCTACACCTTC. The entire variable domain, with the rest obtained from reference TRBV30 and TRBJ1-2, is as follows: SQTIHQWPATLVQPVGSPLSLECTVEGTSNPNLYWYRQAAGRGLQLLFYSVGIGQISSEVPQNLSASRPQDRQFILSSKKLLLSDSGFYLCAWSGQFNYGYTFGSGTRLTVV.

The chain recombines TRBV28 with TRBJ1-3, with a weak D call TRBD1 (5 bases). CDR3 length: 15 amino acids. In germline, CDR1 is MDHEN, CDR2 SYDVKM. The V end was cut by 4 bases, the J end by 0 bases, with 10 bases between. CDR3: CASSSWGNSGNTIYF. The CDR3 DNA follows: TGTGCCAGCAGTTCATGGGGGAACTCTGGAAACACCATATATTTT.

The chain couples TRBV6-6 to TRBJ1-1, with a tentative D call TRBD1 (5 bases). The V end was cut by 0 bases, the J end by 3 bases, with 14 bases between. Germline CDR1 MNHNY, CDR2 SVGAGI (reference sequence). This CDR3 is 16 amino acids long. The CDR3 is CASSYSRQGSDTEAFF. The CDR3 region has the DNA TGTGCCAGCAGTTACTCTCGGCAGGGATCGGACACTGAAGCTTTCTTT.

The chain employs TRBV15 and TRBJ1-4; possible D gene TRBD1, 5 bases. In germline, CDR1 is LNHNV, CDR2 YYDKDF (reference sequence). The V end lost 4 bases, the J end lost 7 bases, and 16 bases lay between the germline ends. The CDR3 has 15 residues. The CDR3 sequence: CATSISGTFLEKLFF. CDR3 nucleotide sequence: TGTGCCACCAGCATCTCCGGGACTTTCCTTGAAAAACTGTTTTTT.

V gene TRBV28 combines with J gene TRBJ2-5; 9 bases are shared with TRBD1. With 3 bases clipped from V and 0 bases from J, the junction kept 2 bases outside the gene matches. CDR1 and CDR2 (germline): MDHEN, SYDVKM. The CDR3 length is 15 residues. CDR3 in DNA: TGTGCCAGCAGTTTTTGGGACAGGGACCAAGAGACCCAGTACTTC. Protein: CASSFWDRDQETQYF.

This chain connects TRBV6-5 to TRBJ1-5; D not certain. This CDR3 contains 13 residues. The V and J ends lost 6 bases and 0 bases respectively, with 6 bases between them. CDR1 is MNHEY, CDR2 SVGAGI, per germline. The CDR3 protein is CASSPHSNQPQHF. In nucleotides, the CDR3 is TGTGCCAGCAGCCCACATAGCAATCAGCCCCAGCATTTT.

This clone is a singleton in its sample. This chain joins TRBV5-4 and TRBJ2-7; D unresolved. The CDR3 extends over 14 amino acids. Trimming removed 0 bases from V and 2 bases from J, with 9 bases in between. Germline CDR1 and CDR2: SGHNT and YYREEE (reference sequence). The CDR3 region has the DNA TGTGCCAGCAGCTTGGGACCGTCCGCCTACGAGCAGTACTTC. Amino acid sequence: CASSLGPSAYEQYF.

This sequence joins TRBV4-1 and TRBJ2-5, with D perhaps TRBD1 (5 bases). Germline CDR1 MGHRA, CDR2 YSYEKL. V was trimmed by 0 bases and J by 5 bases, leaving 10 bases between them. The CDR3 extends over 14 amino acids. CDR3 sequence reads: CASSQDRVGETQYF. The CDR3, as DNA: TGCGCCAGCAGCCAAGACAGGGTAGGGGAGACCCAGTACTTC.

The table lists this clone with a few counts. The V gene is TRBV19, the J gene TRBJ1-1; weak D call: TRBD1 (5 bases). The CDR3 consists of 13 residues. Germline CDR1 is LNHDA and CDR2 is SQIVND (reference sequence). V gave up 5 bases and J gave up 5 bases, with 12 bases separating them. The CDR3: CASSRVAGTEAFF. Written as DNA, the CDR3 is TGTGCCAGTAGTCGAGTGGCAGGGACTGAAGCTTTCTTT.

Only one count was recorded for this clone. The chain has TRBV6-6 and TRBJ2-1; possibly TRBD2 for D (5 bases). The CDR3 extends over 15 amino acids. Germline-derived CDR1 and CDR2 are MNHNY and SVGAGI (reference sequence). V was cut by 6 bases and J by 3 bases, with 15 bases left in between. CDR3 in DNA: TGTGCCAGCAGGATAAATAGCGTACTCTACAATGAGCAGTTCTTC. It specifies CASRINSVLYNEQFF.